Shown below are 14 T cell receptor beta chains from a single sample sequenced in a study of T cells after yellow fever vaccination. MiXCR, run by TCRdb on the 5' RACE reads, gives a single entry per CDR3 protein. The sample consists of 250,000 to 400,000 distinct CDR3 sequences, roughly 4% of them appearing once. The source was PBMCs, collected 5 days after the yellow fever booster vaccination. Source of these receptors: a man aged 18 to 35 who received the YFV17D yellow fever vaccine.

This clonotype has only a few counts. This chain joins TRBV10-3 and TRBJ2-3; no clear D. The V end lost 0 bases, the J end lost 3 bases, and 7 bases lay between the germline ends. The CDR3 has 14 amino acids. Germline V gene lookup returns CDR1 ENHRY and CDR2 SYGVKD. The CDR3 is CAISESLRTDTQYF. CDR3 bases: TGTGCCATCAGTGAGTCGTTGCGGACAGATACGCAGTATTTT.

The V gene is TRBV14, the J gene TRBJ1-2, with D possibly being TRBD1 (6 bases). Looked up from germline, CDR1 is SGHDN and CDR2 is FVKESK. The length of the CDR3 is 14 residues. V was cut by 5 bases and J by 4 bases, with 14 bases left in between. The CDR3 spells CASSTQQGGYGYTF. Here the CDR3 DNA reads TGTGCCAGCAGCACCCAACAGGGAGGCTATGGCTACACCTTC.

The chain has TRBV12-3 or TRBV12-4 and TRBJ2-2, with D tentatively TRBD1 or TRBD2 (5 bases each). Trimming shortened V by 5 bases and J by 4 bases, and 14 bases separated the two germline ends. The CDR3 has 15 residues. CDR3 DNA: TGTGCCAGCAGTCCCACCTCGGGGACCACCGGGGAGCTGTTTTTT. Amino acid sequence: CASSPTSGTTGELFF.

This clonotype has just a few counts. This chain uses TRBV20-1 with TRBJ2-2, with 8 bases matching TRBD2. Germline trimming cut 2 bases from V and 4 bases from J; bases unmatched to any gene: 6. Germline V CDR1 and CDR2: DFQATT, SNEGSKA (reference sequence). CDR3 size: 15 residues. CDR3 sequence reads: CSARRRGGVTGELFF. DNA of the CDR3: TGCAGTGCTAGACGTCGGGGGGGCGTCACCGGGGAGCTGTTTTTT.

The V gene is TRBV12-3 or TRBV12-4, the J gene TRBJ1-5; no reliable D call. The CDR3 is 12 amino acids. Between the trimmed V and J ends, which lost 7 bases and 7 bases, there was a span of 11 bases. The CDR3 DNA follows: TGTGCCAGCACTACCAGTCTCCAGCCCCAGCATTTT. This sequence encodes CASTTSLQPQHF.

This clonotype was seen ten or more times. This chain links TRBV6-5 with TRBJ1-4, with unresolved D. The CDR3 contains 11 residues. The V gene's germline CDR1 is MNHEY and CDR2 SVGAGI. Between the trimmed V and J ends, which lost 2 bases and 8 bases, there was a span of 3 bases. CDR3 in DNA: TGTGCCAGCAGTTACGGCGAAAAACTGTTTTTT. It specifies CASSYGEKLFF.

This clonotype occurred a few times. The V and J genes are TRBV5-4 and TRBJ1-2; 7 positions agree with TRBD1. The V and J ends lost 2 bases and 6 bases, in that order; junction bases with no gene match: 4. The CDR3 has 13 amino acids. The germline V gene has CDR1 SGHNT and CDR2 YYREEE (reference sequence). In DNA, the CDR3 is TGTGCCAGCAGCTTTTGGCAGGGGGATGGCTACACCTTC. Translating it yields CASSFWQGDGYTF.

This clonotype was seen at least ten times. The rearrangement uses TRBV12-3 or TRBV12-4 and TRBJ1-5; D remains unclear. The length of the CDR3 is 18 residues. V lost 6 bases to trimming and J lost 0 bases, with 21 bases between them. In DNA form, the CDR3 reads TGTGCCAGCAGCCGACGCAAGGAAGCTACTCCTAGCAATCAGCCCCAGCATTTT. It encodes CASSRRKEATPSNQPQHF.

This clonotype appeared many times. This chain connects TRBV7-2 to TRBJ2-2; D is ambiguous. This CDR3 has 12 amino acids. In germline, CDR1 is SGHTA, CDR2 FQGNSA. V lost 4 bases to trimming and J lost 3 bases, with 3 bases between them. The CDR3 spells CASSYYTGELFF. In DNA, the CDR3 is TGTGCCAGCAGCTACTACACCGGGGAGCTGTTTTTT.

This clonotype has only a few counts. J is TRBJ2-3 and V is TRBV6-2 or TRBV6-3; 9 bases line up with TRBD1. V lost 6 bases, J lost 3 bases, and 7 bases stayed unmatched. This CDR3 comprises 15 residues. Germline CDR1 reads MNHEY; CDR2 reads SVGEGT. The DNA of the CDR3 is TGTGCCAGCAGCTGGGACAGGGAGTATACAGATACGCAGTATTTT. This sequence encodes CASSWDREYTDTQYF.

This rearrangement joins TRBV5-4 to TRBJ1-1; possibly TRBD1 for D (6 bases). Per the germline V gene, CDR1 is SGHNT and CDR2 is YYREEE (reference sequence). V lost 1 base and J lost 1, with 11 bases in between. This CDR3 contains 15 residues. The CDR3 DNA reads as TGTGCCAGCAGCTTGTATCAGGGGAGGAACACTGAAGCTTTCTTT. The encoded protein is CASSLYQGRNTEAFF.

This clonotype has a handful of counts. The rearrangement links TRBV20-1 to TRBJ2-5; D perhaps matches TRBD1 (7 bases). Germline V gene lookup returns CDR1 DFQATT and CDR2 SNEGSKA (reference sequence). The CDR3 totals 15 residues. V lost 5 bases and J lost 5, with 21 bases in between. CDR3 amino acids: CSAEGAAGKEETQYF. The CDR3 bases are TGCAGTGCTGAGGGGGCCGCGGGGAAGGAGGAGACCCAGTACTTC.

This clonotype was picked up a small number of times. The V gene is TRBV4-1, the J gene TRBJ1-1; TRBD1 matches at 8 bases. This CDR3 has 15 amino acids. In germline, CDR1 is MGHRA, CDR2 YSYEKL. The V and J ends lost 0 bases and 4 bases, in that order; junction bases with no gene match: 4. The CDR3 nucleotides read TGCGCCAGCAGCCAAGATTACAGGGGGTTCACTGAAGCTTTCTTT. Its protein product is CASSQDYRGFTEAFF.

This clonotype was observed a handful of times. The CDR3 bases are TGTGCCAGCAGCCCCCATAGCGGGGGGGCGGGGAATGAGCAGTTCTTC. Its translation is CASSPHSGGAGNEQFF. This rearrangement joins TRBV6-2 or TRBV6-3 to TRBJ2-1, with TRBD2 matching 11 bases. Germline CDR1 is MNHEY and CDR2 is SVGEGT. Germline trimming cut 6 bases from V and 7 bases from J; bases unmatched to any gene: 11. The CDR3 loop spans 16 amino acids.